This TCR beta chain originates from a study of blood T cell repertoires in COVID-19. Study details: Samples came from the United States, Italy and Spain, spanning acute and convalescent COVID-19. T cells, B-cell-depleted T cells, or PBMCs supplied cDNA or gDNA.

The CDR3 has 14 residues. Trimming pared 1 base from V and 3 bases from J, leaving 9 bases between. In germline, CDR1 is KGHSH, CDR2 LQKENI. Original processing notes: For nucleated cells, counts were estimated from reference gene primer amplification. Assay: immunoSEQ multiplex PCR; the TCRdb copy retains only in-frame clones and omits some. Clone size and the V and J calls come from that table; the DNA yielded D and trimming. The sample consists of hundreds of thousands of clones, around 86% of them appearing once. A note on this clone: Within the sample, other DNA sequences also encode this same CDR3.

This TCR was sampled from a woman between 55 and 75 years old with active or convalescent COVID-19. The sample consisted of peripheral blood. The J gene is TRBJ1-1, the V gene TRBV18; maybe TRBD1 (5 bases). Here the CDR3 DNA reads TGTGCCAGCTCACCACTCGGGGGGGACACTGAAGCTTTCTTT. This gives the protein CASSPLGGDTEAFF. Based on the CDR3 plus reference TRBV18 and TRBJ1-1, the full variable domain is NAGVMQNPRHLVRRRGQEARLRCSPMKGHSHVYWYRQLPEEGLKFMVYLQKENIIDESGMPKERFSAEFPKEGPSILRIQQVVRGDSAAYFCASSPLGGDTEAFFGQGTRLTVV.